The source of this T cell receptor beta chain is a study of T cells in Graves' hyperthyroidism and ophthalmopathy. RNA transcripts gave rise to amplified TCR beta CDR3 regions. First-round RT-PCR of the TCR CDR3 relied on the HTBI primer set. TCRdb fed the multiplex PCR reads into MiXCR, producing one record per CDR3 protein. Among about 400,000 distinct CDR3 sequences listed, roughly 13% were seen once. This clonotype was seen many times. The sample comprised blood. This receptor was obtained from a woman aged 18 to 35 with Graves' hyperthyroidism.

CDR3 in amino acids: CASSLAGGPVNEQFF. CDR3 coding DNA: TGCGCCAGCAGCTTGGCAGGGGGTCCCGTCAATGAGCAGTTCTTC. V gene TRBV5-1 combines with J gene TRBJ2-1; 7 bases are a match to TRBD1. Germline V lookup: CDR1 SGHRS, CDR2 YFSETQ. The CDR3 loop spans 15 amino acids. The junction had 6 bases not matched to a gene; V was cut back by 0 bases and J by 6 bases.